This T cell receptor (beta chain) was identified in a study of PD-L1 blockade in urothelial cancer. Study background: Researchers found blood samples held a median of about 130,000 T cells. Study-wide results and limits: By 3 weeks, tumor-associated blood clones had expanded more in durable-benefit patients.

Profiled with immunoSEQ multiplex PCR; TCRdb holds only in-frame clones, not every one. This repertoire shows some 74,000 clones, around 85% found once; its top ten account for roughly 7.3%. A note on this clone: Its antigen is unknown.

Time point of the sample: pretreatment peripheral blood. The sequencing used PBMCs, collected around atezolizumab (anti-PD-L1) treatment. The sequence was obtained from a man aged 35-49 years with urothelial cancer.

The CDR3 loop is CAWRAGTTGEQFF. The CDR3 nucleotides are TGTGCCTGGAGAGCGGGGACCACAGGTGAGCAGTTCTTC. V is TRBV30 and J is TRBJ2-1, with TRBD2 identical over 7 bases. Germline-derived CDR1 and CDR2 are GTSNPN and SVGIG (reference sequence). The J segment lost 9 bases and the V segment lost 3 bases, leaving 8 bases of the junction unmatched. The CDR3 length is 13 residues.